The clone carrying this T cell receptor beta chain was detected once. The target antigen is unknown. The record originates from a study of T cell responses to AZD1222 COVID-19 vaccine. The germline CDR1 and CDR2 sequences are MNHEY and SVGEGT. V lost 2 bases, J lost 3 bases, and 7 bases lay in between. This CDR3 region has 14 residues. The study's findings and limits: The donor cohort was predominantly white British with a female majority, and clonal diversity may have been underestimated. The study reported that nearly half of spike-specific TCRs target unmutated variant regions.

TCRdb's copy holds only in-frame clones and misses some; the assay was immunoSEQ multiplex PCR. The data hold around 66,000 clones, with 75% to 85% observed a single time. The TCR originated in an adult in good health. The V gene is TRBV6-2 or TRBV6-3, the J gene TRBJ2-2; D unclear. This specimen was peripheral blood, taken on day 0 of MenACWY control vaccination. The CDR3 is CASSYRADTGELFF. The CDR3 DNA reads as TGTGCCAGCAGTTACAGGGCGGACACCGGGGAGCTGTTTTTT.